Listed below are T cell receptor beta chains from one sample, sequenced in a study of T cells after yellow fever vaccination. In TCRdb, the 5' RACE reads were re-called with MiXCR into one record per CDR3 protein. The sample includes around 250,000 distinct CDR3 sequences, 6.9% of them seen just once. The material sequenced was CD4+ T cells sorted from PBMCs, taken 15 days after the yellow fever booster vaccination. The receptor source for this set is a man aged 25 to 45 who received the YFV17D yellow fever vaccine. CDR3s leave out the opening cysteine and the closing phenylalanine or tryptophan. For some rows the clone size is stated as once, few or many, or as a class when expanded; others skip it.

v_call clone_size cdr3_aa
TRBV5-1 . ASSAGQGVGETQY
TRBV15 few ATSRDRAGGRIEQY
TRBV11-2 many ASSPGFTNTGELF
TRBV7-2 few ASSLMPSGMRDTQY
TRBV12-3/TRBV12-4 few ASSPQVGGGTQY
TRBV20-1 . SARDDYEQY
TRBV7-2 few ASSSSGGSGYEQY
TRBV7-2 many ASRITGIVDKNIQY
TRBV20-1 few SAQPNSYEQY
TRBV7-6 many ASSATSGGYNEQF
TRBV7-9 few ASSLGHTYNEQF
TRBV29-1 many SVMGQLSYNEQF
TRBV12-3/TRBV12-4 many ASSYRGADEQF
TRBV6-1 few ASKMTSGRAGEQF
TRBV7-9 many ASSTGQGYEQY
TRBV14 many ASSQDYETQY
TRBV28 . ASSLWASIRSKETQY
TRBV5-4 . ASSSGQNSYEQY
TRBV4-3 many ASSDLSQGTGELF
TRBV20-1 few SARVDTPYDYGGYT